This paragraph reports one T cell receptor (beta chain). Germline CDR1 and CDR2: SQVTM and ANQGSEA. This CDR3 is 15 amino acids long. V was pared by 7 bases and J by 4 bases, with 10 bases of the junction left unmatched. The source of the sample is a study of CD8 T cells in Susac syndrome. About 0.5 to 1 ug RNA was reverse transcribed with random hexamers. TCRdb passed the immunoSEQ multiplex PCR reads through MiXCR, listing each CDR3 protein once. The repertoire holds 100,000 to 110,000 distinct CDR3 sequences, with approximately 95% as singletons. V usage is TRBV29-1 and J usage is TRBJ2-3; 11 bases line up with TRBD2. The specimen was CD8+ T cells from PBMCs. This receptor was obtained from a human donor with Susac syndrome. CDR3 bases: TGCAGCGGCGATAGCGGGGGGGCGGGGGCAGATACGCAGTATTTT. This translates into CSGDSGGAGADTQYF.